The 15 T cell receptor beta chains listed next were all sequenced from one sample in a study of CD8 T cells in ankylosing spondylitis. Study-wide findings and caveats: Several highly homologous variants made up a TCR beta motif, and this motif appeared characteristic of ankylosing spondylitis blood.

Antigens of these TCRs are unknown. TCRdb independently ran MiXCR on the 5' RACE reads; one entry per CDR3 protein. The data hold about 220,000 distinct CDR3 sequences, with around 7.9% observed a single time. The source material was blood, either unsorted or a sorted T cell fraction (not recorded which). The receptor source for this set is a male donor with ankylosing spondylitis.

The J gene is TRBJ2-7, the V gene TRBV27; 11 bases match TRBD1. From germline, CDR1 is MNHEY and CDR2 SMNVEV (reference sequence). V trimming: 7 bases; J trimming: 4 bases; junction bases outside the gene matches: 9. The CDR3 contains 15 residues. The CDR3 here is CASTTGTGGMYEQYF. The CDR3 nucleotides are TGTGCCAGCACAACCGGGACAGGGGGTATGTACGAGCAGTACTTC.

This clonotype occurred many times. CDR3 nucleotide sequence: TGCGCCAGCAGTGCAAGACTAGCGGGAGGAGAGACCCAGTACTTC. Amino acids: CASSARLAGGETQYF. This chain links TRBV10-2 with TRBJ2-5; 13 nucleotides match TRBD2. Germline assignment: CDR1 WSHSY and CDR2 SAAADI. The length of the CDR3 is 15 residues. V was clipped by 4 bases and J by 4 bases; unmatched bases: 3.

This clonotype has a count of ten or more. Here the CDR3 DNA reads TGTGCCAGCTCACCAGGGACACATTTCCAGGAGACCCAGTACTTC. Translated, it gives CASSPGTHFQETQYF. The J gene is TRBJ2-5, the V gene TRBV18, with D maybe TRBD1 (6 bases). V was trimmed by 2 bases and J by 5 bases, leaving 15 bases between them. Germline V gives CDR1 KGHSH, CDR2 LQKENI. CDR3 length: 15 residues. The whole variable domain, remainder taken from reference TRBV18 and TRBJ2-5, is NAGVMQNPRHLVRRRGQEARLRCSPMKGHSHVYWYRQLPEEGLKFMVYLQKENIIDESGMPKERFSAEFPKEGPSILRIQQVVRGDSAAYFCASSPGTHFQETQYFGPGTRLLVL.

This chain links TRBV6-1 with TRBJ2-1, with 8 bases lining up with TRBD2. After removal of 0 bases from V and 1 base from J, the junction contained 11 bases not matched to a gene. The CDR3 is 19 residues long. Germline V gives CDR1 MNHNS, CDR2 SASEGT. The CDR3 DNA is TGTGCCAGCAGTGAAGCCGGACGTCGGGGCGGGAGGTCCTACAATGAGCAGTTCTTC. Amino acid sequence: CASSEAGRRGGRSYNEQFF.

This clonotype was observed many times. This chain links TRBV12-3 or TRBV12-4 with TRBJ1-1; D might be TRBD1 (5 bases). The V gene lost 2 bases and the J gene lost 3 bases, with 13 bases spanning the gap. The CDR3 has 15 residues. The CDR3 DNA reads as TGTGCCAGCAGTTTAAACAAGGGGCTATACACTGAAGCTTTCTTT. Protein sequence: CASSLNKGLYTEAFF.

This clonotype has ten or more counts. The V and J genes are TRBV20-1 and TRBJ2-3, with 9 nucleotides matching TRBD2. Per germline, CDR1 DFQATT and CDR2 SNEGSKA (reference sequence). V shed 1 base and J 5 bases; nucleotides not matched to a gene: 13. The CDR3 has 17 residues. The CDR3 loop is CSARVWNSGGIVDTQYF. The CDR3 nucleotides are TGCAGTGCTAGAGTTTGGAATAGCGGGGGAATTGTAGATACGCAGTATTTT.

J is TRBJ2-7 and V is TRBV19; 9 bases map to TRBD1. Germline CDR1 reads LNHDA; CDR2 reads SQIVND (reference sequence). This CDR3 is 15 amino acids long. J was trimmed by 3 bases and V by 4 bases; bases with no gene match: 7. As DNA, the CDR3 is TGTGCCAGTAGTACTGGGACAGGGATCATCTACGAGCAGTACTTC. Translating it yields CASSTGTGIIYEQYF.

The rearrangement links TRBV5-1 to TRBJ1-1, with D hard to call. Trimming left V 1 base short and J 10 bases short, with 20 bases between. Germline CDR1 and CDR2: SGHRS and YFSETQ. CDR3 length: 15 amino acids. CDR3 bases: TGCGCCAGCAGCTTGTGGGAGTCCAGCTTCGACGGAGCTTTCTTT. Its protein is CASSLWESSFDGAFF.

The V and J genes are TRBV28 and TRBJ2-2, with 12 bases matching TRBD2. The V segment lost 6 bases and the J segment 1 base; nucleotides outside the gene matches: 12. The CDR3 sequence is 19 residues long. Germline V gene data show CDR1 as MDHEN and CDR2 as SYDVKM. CDR3 DNA sequence: TGTGCCAGCAGGACGGACCTAGCGGGGGGGCCTTGGAACACCGGGGAGCTGTTTTTT. Amino acids: CASRTDLAGGPWNTGELFF.

This clonotype was detected a few times. This rearrangement joins TRBV11-2 to TRBJ2-3, with D unresolved. Trimming cost V 2 bases and J 6 bases, with 12 bases left between them. This CDR3 region has 14 residues. From germline, CDR1 is SGHAT and CDR2 FQNNGV. The CDR3 here is CASSLYLGSDTQYF. The CDR3 DNA reads TGTGCCAGCAGCTTATATCTGGGGTCGGATACGCAGTATTTT.

This clonotype was recorded many times. The rearrangement joins TRBV6-2 or TRBV6-3 to TRBJ2-3; 8 bases align to TRBD1. Germline V CDR1 and CDR2: MNHEY, SVGEGT. This CDR3 region has 15 residues. V trimming: 6 bases; J trimming: 2 bases; junction bases outside the gene matches: 7. This CDR3 is CASSRRGPNTDTQYF. The CDR3 DNA is TGTGCCAGCAGCCGCAGGGGGCCGAACACAGATACGCAGTATTTT.

This clonotype was counted only a few times. V is TRBV6-2 or TRBV6-3 and J is TRBJ1-1; D not certain. CDR1 MNHEY and CDR2 SVGEGT come from the germline V gene. V was trimmed by 0 bases and J by 1 base, leaving 9 bases between them. This CDR3 is built from 15 residues. Here the CDR3 reads CASSYSFRRNTEAFF. As DNA, the CDR3 is TGTGCCAGCAGTTACTCGTTCCGACGGAACACTGAAGCTTTCTTT.

This clonotype showed up many times. This sequence joins TRBV9 and TRBJ2-5; possibly TRBD2 for D (6 bases). The CDR3 contains 14 residues. Trimming left V 0 bases short and J 5 bases short, with 11 bases between. Looked up from germline, CDR1 is SGDLS and CDR2 is YYNGEE. CDR3 amino acids: CASSVVPGRETQYF. The CDR3 bases are TGTGCCAGCAGCGTAGTCCCGGGGAGGGAGACCCAGTACTTC.

This clonotype appeared many times. CDR3 DNA: TGTGCCAGCAGATCATCCCCGAGGGTGACCTATGGCTACACCTTC. This codes for CASRSSPRVTYGYTF. The rearrangement links TRBV6-2 or TRBV6-3 to TRBJ1-2; D ambiguous. The CDR3 is made up of 15 amino acids. The V end lost 6 bases, the J end lost 4 bases, and 18 bases lay between the germline ends. CDR1 and CDR2 (germline): MNHEY, SVGEGT.

V usage is TRBV27 and J usage is TRBJ2-2, with 8 bases that match TRBD1. Germline-derived CDR1 and CDR2 are MNHEY and SMNVEV (reference sequence). With 5 bases clipped from V and 3 bases from J, the junction kept 8 bases outside the gene matches. CDR3 length equals 16 residues. The CDR3 nucleotides read TGTGCCAGCAGTCTCCGGACAGGGCTGTACACCGGGGAGCTGTTTTTT. Its translation is CASSLRTGLYTGELFF.